Sequencing of this T cell receptor beta chain was carried out in a study of early T cells in non-severe SARS-CoV-2 infection (dated by TCRdb to the early 2020s). Turning to the overall study: TCR sequencing used bulk RNA from unsorted whole blood, so alpha and beta chains could not be paired. On the study overall, not on this receptor specifically: Matching against VDJdb was skewed toward anti-spike CD8 responses, likely underestimated virus-specific expansions, and missed private and CD4 specificities.

Libraries came from 5' RACE. The sequencer was a NextSeq 500. Unique molecular identifiers were attached to individual cDNA molecules in the TCR library protocol so that sequencing error and PCR bias could be corrected. Both TCR alpha and beta chains were sequenced, and tight co-correlation was observed between alpha and beta sequence abundances in each sample. The authors processed their data as follows. Decombinator V4 was used to annotate the V gene, J gene and CDR3 of the TCR sequences. TCRs were defined as expanded if a significant change between any two time points was detected under a Poisson model with p below 0.0001. TCR abundances were normalised to the total number of TCRs sequenced per sample and expressed as counts per million. TRAV1-2 paired with TRAJ12, TRAJ20 or TRAJ33 defined MAIT TCRs, while TRAV10 paired with TRAJ18 defined iNKT TCRs. A search of VDJdb, accessed on 1 November 2021, was run for TCRs annotated to CMV, EBV and SARS-CoV-2, with TCRs annotated for multiple antigens excluded. TCRdb redid the processing of the public reads, applying fastp at Q25 and MiXCR, and retained in-frame beta chains. Each record represents a unique CDR3 protein, reported with the most common genes and DNA among its rows. TCRdb's processing, not the authors', yielded these V and J calls. This sample holds tens of thousands of distinct CDR3 sequences; 15% were observed only once. The ten largest clonotypes hold less than 7% of the sample.

Relative to germline, V is missing 2 bases and J is missing 5 bases, with 4 bases of the junction outside any gene match. Sequences MDHEN (CDR1) and SYDVKM (CDR2) are obtained from the germline V gene. The CDR3 spans 14 residues, from the cysteine through the phenylalanine. Just the 42-base CDR3 DNA is kept, in frame starting at base 1. The study was a case-control design nested within a healthcare worker cohort in London, UK, with weekly nasopharyngeal swab PCR tests and blood sampling. Healthcare workers were recruited between 23 and 31 March 2020, during the week of the UK lockdown, and were followed weekly for up to about 16 weeks. To note about this clonotype: The specificity of this receptor is unknown. Qualities for individual bases were not recorded, and no much larger clone is one base off.

The sequence was collected from an adult who was a healthcare worker with PCR-confirmed SARS-CoV-2 infection or an uninfected control (not recorded which). The sample was whole blood. The sequence is built from TRBV28 and TRBJ1-1; 8 bases in between match TRBD1. The CDR3 protein sequence reads: CASSLGQGSTEAFF. The nucleotide sequence reads as follows: TGTGCCAGCAGTTTAGGACAGGGATCTACTGAAGCTTTCTTT.